A single sample gave rise to the 30 T cell receptor beta chains below, sequenced in a study of a mutant IDH1 vaccine in newly diagnosed glioma (dated by TCRdb to 2020 to 2023). The time point label for this specimen denotes: week 35, safety follow-up. A 20-mer mutant IDH1 peptide at 300 micrograms in Montanide made up each vaccine dose, which was injected subcutaneously together with topical imiquimod. For these TCRs, the target antigens are not known. The receptor library was made with the immunoSEQ multiplex PCR assay. Not all clones reach the TCRdb copy of this immuneACCESS table, which keeps in-frame sequences only. Checked studies attribute under half of the gap to unresolved V genes and leave the rest unexplained. The sample records some 60,000 clones, around 81% of which are singletons. Under 6% of the sample is in the top ten clones. The sequencing here drew on PBMCs, taken from a glioma patient whose treatment included an IDH1 peptide vaccine. These TCRs come from a man aged 40-49 years with glioma.

This clone showed up just once. This chain uses TRBV2 with TRBJ2-7; D possibly matches TRBD1 or TRBD2 (5 bases each). CDR1 is SNHLY and CDR2 is FYNNEI in the germline V gene. The CDR3 length is 15 residues. Between the trimmed V and J ends, which lost 6 bases and 1 base, there was a span of 16 bases. The CDR3 region has the DNA TGTGCCAGCAGAACCGGGACGAGTCCTTCCTACGAGCAGTACTTC. This translates into CASRTGTSPSYEQYF.

This chain connects TRBV10-1 to TRBJ1-2; no clear D. V lost 6 bases and J lost 5, with 13 bases in between. Germline loops: CDR1 WNHNN, CDR2 SYGVQD (reference sequence). CDR3 length: 13 residues. DNA of the CDR3: TGCGCCAGCAGCCGGGCTCAATATTATGGCTACACCTTC. It specifies CASSRAQYYGYTF.

On this clone itself: At one of its ends the junction is not consistent with the germline gene, which may arise from a read error. This chain links TRBV5-4 with TRBJ2-1; no definite D call. The CDR3 sequence is 13 residues long. Per the germline V gene, CDR1 is SGHNT and CDR2 is YYREEE (reference sequence). CDR3 sequence reads: CASSLAREDHRVF. The CDR3 bases are TGTGCCAGCAGCTTGGCCCGTGAGGATCATCGGGTCTTC. Variable domain in full (rest from reference TRBV5-4 and TRBJ2-1): ETGVTQSPTHLIKTRGQQVTLRCSSQSGHNTVSWYQQALGQGPQFIFQYYREEENGRGNFPPRFSGLQFPNYSSELNVNALELDDSALYLCASSLAREDHRVFGPGTRLTVL.

The chain links TRBV5-1 to TRBJ2-7; D call uncertain. Trimming removed 1 base at V and 2 bases at J, with 10 bases between. The CDR3 contains 14 residues. Germline V gene data show CDR1 as SGHRS and CDR2 as YFSETQ. For the CDR3, the DNA is TGCGCCAGCAGCTTGATTGCAGGAACCTACGAGCAGTACTTC. Its translation is CASSLIAGTYEQYF.

J is TRBJ2-5 and V is TRBV2; 7 nucleotides agree with TRBD2. Germline trimming cut 8 bases from V and 2 bases from J; bases unmatched to any gene: 8. This CDR3 contains 14 residues. CDR1 is SNHLY and CDR2 is FYNNEI in the germline V gene. The CDR3 sequence is CASAAGGSQETQYF. CDR3 in DNA: TGTGCCAGCGCTGCCGGGGGGAGTCAAGAGACCCAGTACTTC.

The DNA for the CDR3 is TGTGCCAGTAGGGGAAGGACAGGAGGGTCTAATGAAAAACTGTTTTTT. Translation gives CASRGRTGGSNEKLFF. This chain uses TRBV19 with TRBJ1-4, with 7 bases that match TRBD1. CDR3 length: 16 residues. Germline-derived CDR1 and CDR2 are LNHDA and SQIVND (reference sequence). The V and J ends lost 6 bases and 3 bases, in that order; junction bases with no gene match: 10. The complete variable domain, with remaining parts taken from reference TRBV19 and TRBJ1-4, reads DGGITQSPKYLFRKEGQNVTLSCEQNLNHDAMYWYRQDPGQGLRLIYYSQIVNDFQKGDIAEGYSVSREKKESFPLTVTSAQKNPTAFYLCASRGRTGGSNEKLFFGSGTQLSVL.

Only a few counts were recorded for this clone. J is TRBJ2-2 and V is TRBV19; TRBD2 aligns across 12 bases. V lost 10 bases, J lost 4 bases, and 7 bases stayed unmatched. CDR3 length: 15 residues. Germline lookup yields CDR1 LNHDA and CDR2 SQIVND (reference sequence). The CDR3 spells CATSGLAGSTGELFF. CDR3 in DNA: TGTGCCACCTCCGGACTAGCGGGAAGCACCGGGGAGCTGTTTTTT.

This clone was counted once. The chain links TRBV7-9 to TRBJ2-7; either TRBD1 or TRBD2 may fit D (5 bases each). This CDR3 region has 16 residues. Germline V gene sequence: CDR1 SEHNR, CDR2 FQNEAQ (reference sequence). V was trimmed by 5 bases and J by 0 bases, leaving 17 bases between them. The CDR3 loop reads CASSPTGTASSYEQYF. In nucleotides, the CDR3 is TGTGCCAGCAGCCCGACCGGGACGGCGAGCTCCTACGAGCAGTACTTC.

This chain joins TRBV15 and TRBJ1-3; D is perhaps TRBD1 (5 bases). The V gene lost 0 bases and the J gene lost 4 bases, with 10 bases spanning the gap. The germline gives CDR1 LNHNV, CDR2 YYDKDF (reference sequence). There are 15 residues in the CDR3. The CDR3 is CATSREKWGGNTIYF. CDR3 DNA sequence: TGTGCCACCAGCAGAGAAAAGTGGGGCGGAAACACCATATATTTT.

There are a few counts of this clone. The rearrangement uses TRBV9 and TRBJ1-1, with D unclear. CDR1 and CDR2 (germline): SGDLS, YYNGEE. The CDR3 consists of 13 residues. The V gene lost 0 bases and the J gene lost 4 bases, with 7 bases spanning the gap. The CDR3 sequence: CASSVEDRTEAFF. CDR3 bases: TGTGCCAGCAGCGTAGAGGACCGCACTGAAGCTTTCTTT.

J is TRBJ2-7 and V is TRBV30; D might be TRBD1 (6 bases). This CDR3 has 12 amino acids. V lost 2 bases to trimming and J lost 6 bases, with 11 bases between them. CDR1 and CDR2 from the germline V gene are GTSNPN and SVGIG (reference sequence). The DNA for the CDR3 is TGTGCCTGGAGTAACACAGGGTCCGAGCAGTACTTC. Protein product: CAWSNTGSEQYF. The full variable domain, rest sourced from reference TRBV30 and TRBJ2-7, is SQTIHQWPATLVQPVGSPLSLECTVEGTSNPNLYWYRQAAGRGLQLLFYSVGIGQISSEVPQNLSASRPQDRQFILSSKKLLLSDSGFYLCAWSNTGSEQYFGPGTRLTVT.

The CDR3 region has the DNA TGTGCCAGCAGCCCTTACAATGAGCAGTTCTTC. Its translation: CASSPYNEQFF. This rearrangement joins TRBV7-9 to TRBJ2-1; D is ambiguous. The V gene lost 5 bases and the J gene lost 4 bases, with 3 bases spanning the gap. Per germline, CDR1 SEHNR and CDR2 FQNEAQ (reference sequence). The CDR3 loop spans 11 amino acids.

This clone appeared a few times. The chain recombines TRBV5-1 with TRBJ2-7, with a weak D call TRBD2 (5 bases). The CDR3 contains 14 residues. With 4 bases removed from V and 2 bases from J, the gap between germline ends came to 13 bases. Germline lookup yields CDR1 SGHRS and CDR2 YFSETQ. CDR3 sequence: CASSLEGFTYEQYF. CDR3 nucleotide sequence: TGCGCCAGCAGCCTAGAGGGATTTACCTACGAGCAGTACTTC.

The chain uses TRBV7-9 and TRBJ2-5; 11 bases are shared with TRBD2. J gave up 5 bases and V 6 bases, and 8 bases lay outside the gene matches. CDR1 is SEHNR and CDR2 is FQNEAQ in the germline V gene (reference sequence). CDR3 length: 15 amino acids. This CDR3 is CASRASGGFLETQYF. In DNA form, the CDR3 reads TGTGCCAGCAGGGCTAGCGGGGGGTTTCTGGAGACCCAGTACTTC.

This clone appeared a few times. This sequence joins TRBV10-3 and TRBJ1-2; TRBD1 might be the D (5 bases). V lost 7 bases to trimming and J lost 5 bases, with 23 bases between them. The length of the CDR3 is 16 residues. Germline assignment: CDR1 ENHRY and CDR2 SYGVKD. CDR3 bases: TGTGCCATCACTCGATCCGGGGGAGAGAGCCTATATGGCTACACCTTC. It yields the protein CAITRSGGESLYGYTF.

The chain combines TRBV5-6 with TRBJ1-2; weak D call: TRBD1 (5 bases). The V gene's germline CDR1 is SGHDT and CDR2 YYEEEE. V shed 0 bases and J shed 8 bases, with 14 bases lying between them. This CDR3 is built from 14 residues. DNA for the CDR3: TGTGCCAGCAGCTTGGAGTCAGGGATGAGCGGCTACACCTTC. This gives the protein CASSLESGMSGYTF.

The chain uses TRBV4-2 and TRBJ2-6; TRBD2 agrees at 14 bases. The V gene end was trimmed by 4 bases and the J gene end by 1 base; junction bases not matched to a gene: 3. This CDR3 is built from 18 residues. Germline V lookup: CDR1 LGHNA, CDR2 YNFKEQ. The CDR3 here is CASSRRLAGGSGANVLTF. The DNA for the CDR3 is TGTGCCAGCAGCCGTCGACTAGCGGGGGGGTCTGGGGCCAACGTCCTGACTTTC.

This sequence joins TRBV6-5 and TRBJ2-2; D is undetermined. The V end was cut by 7 bases, the J end by 3 bases, with 6 bases between. The CDR3 is 12 residues long. Germline CDR1 and CDR2: MNHEY and SVGAGI. The CDR3 DNA reads as TGTGCCAGCACAAAGGACACCGGGGAGCTGTTTTTT. Encoded protein: CASTKDTGELFF.

The chain combines TRBV6-1 with TRBJ1-5; D is ambiguous. Germline V gives CDR1 MNHNS, CDR2 SASEGT. Trimming removed 3 bases at V and 3 bases at J, with 6 bases between. The CDR3 runs 13 residues. CDR3 sequence (DNA): TGTGCCAGCAGTGACCTCGACAATCAGCCCCAGCATTTT. As protein: CASSDLDNQPQHF.

This clone was observed a handful of times. This chain connects TRBV6-1 to TRBJ2-7; no clear D gene. From germline, CDR1 is MNHNS and CDR2 SASEGT. The CDR3 totals 12 residues. V was trimmed by 8 bases and J by 0 bases, leaving 8 bases between them. The CDR3 DNA follows: TGTGCCAGCTCCCACAACTCCTACGAGCAGTACTTC. Translation gives CASSHNSYEQYF.

This chain uses TRBV29-1 with TRBJ2-1; TRBD2 agrees at 7 bases. The germline CDR1 and CDR2 sequences are SQVTM and ANQGSEA. CDR3 length: 11 residues. J lost 12 bases, V lost 3 bases, and 5 bases had no gene match. The CDR3 loop reads CSVDSGRLQFF. The CDR3 nucleotides are TGCAGCGTTGATTCCGGGAGGTTGCAGTTCTTC.

The J gene is TRBJ2-7, the V gene TRBV5-6; 8 nucleotides match TRBD2. The germline V gene encodes CDR1 SGHDT and CDR2 YYEEEE. V was pared by 6 bases and J by 2 bases, with 7 bases of the junction left unmatched. CDR3 size: 14 residues. Here the CDR3 DNA reads TGTGCCAGCAACCCGGGGGGGTACACCTACGAGCAGTACTTC. It specifies CASNPGGYTYEQYF.

The V call is TRBV7-2, the J call TRBJ1-1; D is perhaps TRBD1 (6 bases). CDR1 SGHTA and CDR2 FQGNSA come from the germline V gene. Trimming removed 5 bases from V and 4 bases from J, with 17 bases in between. The CDR3 is 15 amino acids. This chain's CDR3 is CASSPPGARGTEAFF. CDR3 sequence (DNA): TGTGCCAGCAGCCCACCGGGGGCGCGGGGCACTGAAGCTTTCTTT.

J is TRBJ2-5 and V is TRBV7-2; TRBD1 agrees at 9 bases. The CDR3 has 14 residues. Germline-derived CDR1 and CDR2 are SGHTA and FQGNSA. With V trimmed by 5 bases and J by 2 bases, 3 bases remained unmatched. In nucleotides, the CDR3 is TGTGCCAGCAGCCGGGACAGGGTGCAAGAGACCCAGTACTTC. Residues: CASSRDRVQETQYF.

The table lists this clone with a count of one. This chain joins TRBV7-9 and TRBJ2-3; maybe TRBD2 (5 bases). Germline V gene lookup returns CDR1 SEHNR and CDR2 FQNEAQ (reference sequence). The CDR3 runs 13 residues. Trimming removed 4 bases from V and 7 bases from J, with 12 bases in between. CDR3 bases: TGTGCCAGCAGCTCCTCGGACTGGAATACGCAGTATTTT. Encoded protein: CASSSSDWNTQYF.

Concerning this clone: Different DNA sequences within this sample yield the same CDR3. The J gene is TRBJ1-2, the V gene TRBV7-2; TRBD1 is a possible D gene (6 bases). This CDR3 has 15 residues. The germline gives CDR1 SGHTA, CDR2 FQGNSA. V was cut by 1 base and J by 0 bases, with 9 bases left in between. For the CDR3, the DNA is TGTGCCAGCAGCTTAGACAGGGCGACTAACTATGGCTACACCTTC. Amino acid sequence: CASSLDRATNYGYTF.

The chain has TRBV10-3 and TRBJ1-5; D is unclear. Germline V gene lookup returns CDR1 ENHRY and CDR2 SYGVKD. This CDR3 has 13 residues. V was cut by 3 bases and J by 0 bases, with 3 bases left in between. The CDR3 sequence is CAISEDSNQPQHF. CDR3 in DNA: TGTGCCATCAGTGAAGATAGCAATCAGCCCCAGCATTTT.

The chain carries TRBV5-1 and TRBJ2-2; no clear D gene. The germline V gene has CDR1 SGHRS and CDR2 YFSETQ. Trimming took off 0 bases at V and 4 bases at J, with 4 bases between the two ends. This CDR3 is built from 13 residues. The CDR3 DNA sequence: TGCGCCAGCAGCTTGGTGGTCACCGGGGAGCTGTTTTTT. Its protein product is CASSLVVTGELFF.

The chain uses TRBV5-4 and TRBJ2-5, with unresolved D. The DNA end favors TRBJ2-7, so the J call may be wrong. This CDR3 is built from 13 residues. The germline gives CDR1 SGHNT, CDR2 YYREEE (reference sequence). CDR3 nucleotides: TGTGCCAGCAGCTGGGCGCGCTCCTACGAGCAGTACTTC. Translated: CASSWARSYEQYF.

The gene calls are TRBV5-4 and TRBJ2-4, with 7 bases that match TRBD1. Germline CDR1 reads SGHNT; CDR2 reads YYREEE (reference sequence). The CDR3 is 17 amino acids. Trimming at V came to 4 bases and at J to 7 bases, leaving 17 bases not matched to a gene. The CDR3 sequence is CASSDTKQGFRGNIQYF. Written as DNA, the CDR3 is TGTGCCAGCAGCGATACAAAACAGGGGTTCAGGGGGAACATTCAGTACTTC.